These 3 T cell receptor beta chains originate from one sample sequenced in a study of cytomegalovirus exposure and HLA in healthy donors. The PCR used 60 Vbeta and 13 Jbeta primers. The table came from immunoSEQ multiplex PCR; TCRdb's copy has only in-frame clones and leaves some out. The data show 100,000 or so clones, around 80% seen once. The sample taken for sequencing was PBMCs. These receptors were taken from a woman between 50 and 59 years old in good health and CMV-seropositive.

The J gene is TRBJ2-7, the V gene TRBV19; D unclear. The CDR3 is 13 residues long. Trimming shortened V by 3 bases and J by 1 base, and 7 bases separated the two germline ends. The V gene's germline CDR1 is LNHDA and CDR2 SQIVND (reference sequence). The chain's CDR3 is CASSIGHSYEQYF. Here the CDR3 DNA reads TGTGCCAGTAGTATTGGGCATTCCTACGAGCAGTACTTC.

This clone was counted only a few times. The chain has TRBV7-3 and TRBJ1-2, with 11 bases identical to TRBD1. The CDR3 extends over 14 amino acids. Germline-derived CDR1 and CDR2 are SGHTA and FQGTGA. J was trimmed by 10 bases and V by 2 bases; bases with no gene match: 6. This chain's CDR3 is CASSLSRTGGIYTF. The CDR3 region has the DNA TGTGCCAGCAGCTTATCAAGGACAGGGGGCATCTACACCTTC.

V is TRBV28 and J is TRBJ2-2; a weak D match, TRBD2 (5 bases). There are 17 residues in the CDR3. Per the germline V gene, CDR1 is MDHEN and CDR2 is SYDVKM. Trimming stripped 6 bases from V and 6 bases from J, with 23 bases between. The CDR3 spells CASRPLYGSGIAGELFF. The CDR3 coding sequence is TGTGCCAGCAGGCCCCTTTACGGATCGGGGATTGCCGGGGAGCTGTTTTTT.